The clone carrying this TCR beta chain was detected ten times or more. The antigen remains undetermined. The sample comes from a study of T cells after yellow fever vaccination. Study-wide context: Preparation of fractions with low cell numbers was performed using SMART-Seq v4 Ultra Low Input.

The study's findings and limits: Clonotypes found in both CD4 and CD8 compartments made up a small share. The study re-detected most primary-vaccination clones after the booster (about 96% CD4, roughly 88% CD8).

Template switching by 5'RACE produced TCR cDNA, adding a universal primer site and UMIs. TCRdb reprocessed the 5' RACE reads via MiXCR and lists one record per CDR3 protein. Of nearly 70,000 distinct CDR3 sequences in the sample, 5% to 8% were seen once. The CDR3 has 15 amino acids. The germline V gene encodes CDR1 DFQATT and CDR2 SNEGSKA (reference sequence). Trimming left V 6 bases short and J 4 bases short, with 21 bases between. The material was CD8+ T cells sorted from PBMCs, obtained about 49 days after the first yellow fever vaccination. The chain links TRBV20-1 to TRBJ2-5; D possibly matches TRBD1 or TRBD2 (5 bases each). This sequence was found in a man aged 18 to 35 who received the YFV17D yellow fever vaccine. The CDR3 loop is CSAAPPTQGAETQYF. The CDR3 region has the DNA TGCAGTGCCGCCCCACCGACCCAGGGAGCAGAGACCCAGTACTTC.